The rows below give T cell receptor beta chains drawn from one sample of a study of Graves' ophthalmopathy and Graves' hyperthyroidism. From the multiplex PCR reads, TCRdb called clonotypes with MiXCR, one entry per CDR3 protein. The data show a few hundred thousand distinct CDR3 sequences, over 15% seen once. Source material: peripheral blood. These receptors were collected from a woman aged 18-35 years with stable Graves' hyperthyroidism. The CDR3 runs from the conserved cysteine through the conserved F or W. A D gene is named only where the DNA matches it firmly. Rows give clone size only sometimes, using once, few, many, or a class for an expanded clone.

v_gene: TRBV12-5
d_gene: NA
abundance: many
len: 14
j_gene: TRBJ2-4
CDR3nt: TGTGCTAGTGGTTTAGGGGGGGGCAAAAACATTCAGTACTTC
CDR3aa: CASGLGGGKNIQYF

v_gene: TRBV9
d_gene: NA
abundance: many
len: 16
j_gene: TRBJ1-6
CDR3nt: TGTGCCAGCAGAGGCGGAGGGGGGATAGGTAATTCACCCCTCCACTTT
CDR3aa: CASRGGGGIGNSPLHF

v_gene: TRBV6-1
d_gene: NA
abundance: many
len: 11
j_gene: TRBJ1-6
CDR3nt: TGTGCCAGCAGCGACGTCCCATTCCTCCACTTT
CDR3aa: CASSDVPFLHF

v_gene: TRBV5-1
d_gene: NA
abundance: many
len: 14
j_gene: TRBJ1-1
CDR3nt: TGCGCCAGCAGCTTGGAGGGACGTGAAACTGAAGCTTTCTTT
CDR3aa: CASSLEGRETEAFF

v_gene: TRBV12-3/TRBV12-4
d_gene: TRBD1
abundance: NA
len: 13
j_gene: TRBJ1-1
CDR3nt: TGTGCCAGCAGTCCCGACAGGGTTTTTGAAGCTTTCTTT
CDR3aa: CASSPDRVFEAFF

v_gene: TRBV7-9
d_gene: NA
abundance: NA
len: 15
j_gene: TRBJ1-1
CDR3nt: TGTGCCAGCAGCTTAGTCCGCGGACGTTCTACTGAAGCTTTCTTT
CDR3aa: CASSLVRGRSTEAFF

v_gene: TRBV28
d_gene: TRBD1
abundance: NA
len: 15
j_gene: TRBJ1-1
CDR3nt: TGTGCCAGCAGTTTATGGGGACAGCAGAACACTGAAGCTTTCTTT
CDR3aa: CASSLWGQQNTEAFF

v_gene: TRBV2
d_gene: NA
abundance: many
len: 16
j_gene: TRBJ2-5
CDR3nt: TGTGCCAGCGAGAACCCCCTAGCCGCGACTCGGGAGACCCAGTACTTC
CDR3aa: CASENPLAATRETQYF

v_gene: TRBV6-1
d_gene: TRBD1
abundance: NA
len: 14
j_gene: TRBJ1-1
CDR3nt: TGTGCCAGCAGATCCGGGACAGGGTACACTGAAGCTTTCTTT
CDR3aa: CASRSGTGYTEAFF

v_gene: TRBV11-3
d_gene: NA
abundance: many
len: 15
j_gene: TRBJ2-7
CDR3nt: TGTGCCAGCAGCTTAGGGCGGGGCCAGGGCTACGAGCAGTACTTC
CDR3aa: CASSLGRGQGYEQYF

v_gene: TRBV6-2/TRBV6-3
d_gene: NA
abundance: many
len: 14
j_gene: TRBJ1-1
CDR3nt: TGTGCCAGCAGTTACGTCAGCGGGAACACTGAAGCTTTCTTT
CDR3aa: CASSYVSGNTEAFF

v_gene: TRBV12-3/TRBV12-4
d_gene: TRBD1
abundance: many
len: 15
j_gene: TRBJ2-7
CDR3nt: TGTGCCAGCAGTTCTTGGGACAGGGCGGACTACGAGCAGTACTTC
CDR3aa: CASSSWDRADYEQYF

v_gene: TRBV7-2
d_gene: NA
abundance: many
len: 14
j_gene: TRBJ2-7
CDR3nt: TGTGCCAGCAGCTTAATGGGGGCCTCCTACGAGCAGTACTTC
CDR3aa: CASSLMGASYEQYF

v_gene: TRBV6-1
d_gene: NA
abundance: many
len: 13
j_gene: TRBJ1-2
CDR3nt: TGTGCCAGCAGTGCCAGAGCTAACTATGGCTACACCTTC
CDR3aa: CASSARANYGYTF

v_gene: TRBV6-2/TRBV6-3
d_gene: NA
abundance: many
len: 11
j_gene: TRBJ2-7
CDR3nt: TGTGCCAGCAAGGATCTTTACGAGCAGTACTTC
CDR3aa: CASKDLYEQYF

v_gene: TRBV28
d_gene: NA
abundance: NA
len: 15
j_gene: TRBJ2-7
CDR3nt: TGTGCCAGCAGCGGTTTAGTGTCAGGTTCCTACGAGCAGTACTTC
CDR3aa: CASSGLVSGSYEQYF

v_gene: TRBV6-1
d_gene: TRBD1
abundance: few
len: 15
j_gene: TRBJ2-5
CDR3nt: TGTGCCAGCAGTCGCGCAGGACAGGGTTCAGAGACCCAGTACTTC
CDR3aa: CASSRAGQGSETQYF

v_gene: TRBV9
d_gene: NA
abundance: NA
len: 12
j_gene: TRBJ2-7
CDR3nt: TGTGCCAGCGCAGGATTAGGCTACGAGCAGTACTTC
CDR3aa: CASAGLGYEQYF

v_gene: TRBV6-4
d_gene: NA
abundance: few
len: 14
j_gene: TRBJ2-5
CDR3nt: TGTGCCAGCAGTCCCACTCCGTACCAAGAGACCCAGTACTTC
CDR3aa: CASSPTPYQETQYF

v_gene: TRBV2
d_gene: NA
abundance: many
len: 11
j_gene: TRBJ1-1
CDR3nt: TGTGCCAGCAGAAACAGGGCTGGCGCTTTCTTT
CDR3aa: CASRNRAGAFF

v_gene: TRBV28
d_gene: NA
abundance: once
len: 12
j_gene: TRBJ2-7
CDR3nt: TGTGCCAGCAATAGAGGGACCTACGAGCAGTACTTC
CDR3aa: CASNRGTYEQYF

v_gene: TRBV2
d_gene: NA
abundance: many
len: 16
j_gene: TRBJ1-3
CDR3nt: TGTGCCAGCAGCCCTACAAGTACAGGGCCTGGAAACACCATATATTTT
CDR3aa: CASSPTSTGPGNTIYF

v_gene: TRBV28
d_gene: NA
abundance: many
len: 12
j_gene: TRBJ1-2
CDR3nt: TGTGCCAGCAGTTTGGAATCACTAAGCTACACCTTC
CDR3aa: CASSLESLSYTF

v_gene: TRBV6-2/TRBV6-3
d_gene: NA
abundance: many
len: 13
j_gene: TRBJ1-5
CDR3nt: TGTGCCAGCAGGGAAGTGGGCAATCAGCCCCAGCATTTT
CDR3aa: CASREVGNQPQHF

v_gene: TRBV11-2
d_gene: TRBD2
abundance: few
len: 15
j_gene: TRBJ2-7
CDR3nt: TGTGCCAGCAGCTTAGTTGCGGCTAGCGGCTACGAGCAGTACTTC
CDR3aa: CASSLVAASGYEQYF

v_gene: TRBV28
d_gene: TRBD1
abundance: NA
len: 18
j_gene: TRBJ2-5
CDR3nt: TGTGCCAGCGGCACCTTTTCCGGGACAGGGGAGTTTGGAGAGACCCAGTACTTC
CDR3aa: CASGTFSGTGEFGETQYF

v_gene: TRBV7-2
d_gene: NA
abundance: many
len: 14
j_gene: TRBJ2-5
CDR3nt: TGTGCCAGCAGCTTAGTGATGGGGCAGGAGACCCAGTACTTC
CDR3aa: CASSLVMGQETQYF

v_gene: TRBV3-1
d_gene: NA
abundance: NA
len: 12
j_gene: TRBJ1-1
CDR3nt: TGTGCCAGCAGCCAAACGTACACTGAAGCTTTCTTT
CDR3aa: CASSQTYTEAFF

v_gene: TRBV6-5
d_gene: TRBD2
abundance: many
len: 16
j_gene: TRBJ2-5
CDR3nt: TGTGCCAGCAGTTCCAGCGGACTAGCGGCCCAAGAGACCCAGTACTTC
CDR3aa: CASSSSGLAAQETQYF

v_gene: TRBV5-1
d_gene: NA
abundance: many
len: 13
j_gene: TRBJ2-7
CDR3nt: TGCGCCAGCAGCTTGTACCCCGACGGTGAGCAGTACTTC
CDR3aa: CASSLYPDGEQYF

v_gene: TRBV20-1
d_gene: NA
abundance: many
len: 12
j_gene: TRBJ2-5
CDR3nt: TGCAGTGCTAGGGAAAGCCGGGAGACCCAGTACTTC
CDR3aa: CSARESRETQYF

v_gene: TRBV7-7
d_gene: TRBD1
abundance: NA
len: 15
j_gene: TRBJ1-2
CDR3nt: TGTGCCAGCAGCTTAGCCCCAGGGGGCAGCTATGGCTACACCTTC
CDR3aa: CASSLAPGGSYGYTF

v_gene: TRBV10-3
d_gene: NA
abundance: many
len: 12
j_gene: TRBJ1-2
CDR3nt: TGTGCCATCAGCGGGACCTCAGAGGGCTACACCTTC
CDR3aa: CAISGTSEGYTF

v_gene: TRBV19
d_gene: NA
abundance: many
len: 12
j_gene: TRBJ2-2
CDR3nt: TGTGCCACCCGACAGTTGGTCGGGGAGCTGTTTTTT
CDR3aa: CATRQLVGELFF

v_gene: TRBV6-1
d_gene: NA
abundance: many
len: 15
j_gene: TRBJ2-2
CDR3nt: TGTGCCAGCAGTGAATGGGACTCATTAACCGGGGAGCTGTTTTTT
CDR3aa: CASSEWDSLTGELFF

v_gene: TRBV24-1
d_gene: NA
abundance: many
len: 14
j_gene: TRBJ2-5
CDR3nt: TGTGCCACCAGTGAGTCGTCGGACAAAGAAACCCAGTACTTC
CDR3aa: CATSESSDKETQYF

v_gene: TRBV13
d_gene: NA
abundance: NA
len: 20
j_gene: TRBJ2-2
CDR3nt: TGTGCCAGCAGCACCCACCCCGAAGGTCGAGGGCTTGGGTATACCGGGGAGCTGTTTTTT
CDR3aa: CASSTHPEGRGLGYTGELFF

v_gene: TRBV6-2/TRBV6-3
d_gene: NA
abundance: NA
len: 13
j_gene: TRBJ1-2
CDR3nt: TGTGCCAGCAGCCATAATATCGGTTATGGCTACAGGTTC
CDR3aa: CASSHNIGYGYRF

v_gene: TRBV9
d_gene: NA
abundance: few
len: 14
j_gene: TRBJ1-3
CDR3nt: TGTGCCAGCAGCGTAGCCCTGGGAGGAAACACCATATATTTT
CDR3aa: CASSVALGGNTIYF

v_gene: TRBV5-1
d_gene: NA
abundance: NA
len: 13
j_gene: TRBJ2-3
CDR3nt: TGCGCCAGCAGCGGAACTAGGGGTGATACGCAGTATTTT
CDR3aa: CASSGTRGDTQYF

v_gene: TRBV20-1
d_gene: TRBD2
abundance: NA
len: 16
j_gene: TRBJ2-5
CDR3nt: TGCAGTGCCCTCCGGGCGAGCGGGGGGGCAAAAGAGACCCAGTACTTC
CDR3aa: CSALRASGGAKETQYF

v_gene: TRBV6-1
d_gene: NA
abundance: many
len: 12
j_gene: TRBJ2-7
CDR3nt: TGTGCCAGCAGTGCCTCCCTCTACGAGCAGTACTTC
CDR3aa: CASSASLYEQYF

v_gene: TRBV29-1
d_gene: NA
abundance: NA
len: 13
j_gene: TRBJ2-5
CDR3nt: TGCAGCGTGGGAACAGGGCCGGGAGAGACCCAGTACTTC
CDR3aa: CSVGTGPGETQYF

v_gene: TRBV5-1
d_gene: NA
abundance: many
len: 14
j_gene: TRBJ2-7
CDR3nt: TGCGCCAGCAGCTTGGCGGCCGACAATCGCGAGCAGTACTTC
CDR3aa: CASSLAADNREQYF

v_gene: TRBV11-3
d_gene: NA
abundance: many
len: 15
j_gene: TRBJ2-7
CDR3nt: TGTGCCAGCAGCACCGGACTGCTGAGCTCCTACGAGCAGTACTTC
CDR3aa: CASSTGLLSSYEQYF

v_gene: TRBV6-5
d_gene: TRBD1
abundance: NA
len: 15
j_gene: TRBJ1-3
CDR3nt: TGTGCCAGCAGTTGGGCCGGGACAGAAGGAAACACCATATATTTT
CDR3aa: CASSWAGTEGNTIYF

v_gene: TRBV6-1
d_gene: TRBD1
abundance: many
len: 13
j_gene: TRBJ2-7
CDR3nt: TGTGCCAGCAGTGCGGACAGGGTCTACGAGCAGTACTTC
CDR3aa: CASSADRVYEQYF

v_gene: TRBV6-1
d_gene: NA
abundance: many
len: 14
j_gene: TRBJ1-5
CDR3nt: TGTGCCAGCATTGCTGGGTGGGGGGATCAGCCCCAGCATTTT
CDR3aa: CASIAGWGDQPQHF

v_gene: TRBV7-9
d_gene: TRBD2
abundance: NA
len: 16
j_gene: TRBJ2-5
CDR3nt: TGTGCCAGCAGGACTGGACTAGCGGGGGCAAGGGAGACCCAGTACTTC
CDR3aa: CASRTGLAGARETQYF

v_gene: TRBV12-3/TRBV12-4
d_gene: NA
abundance: few
len: 12
j_gene: TRBJ1-5
CDR3nt: TGTGCCAGCAGTTCGGACCCCCAGCCCCAGCATTTT
CDR3aa: CASSSDPQPQHF

v_gene: TRBV4-1
d_gene: NA
abundance: few
len: 17
j_gene: TRBJ2-2
CDR3nt: TGCGCCAGCAGCCAAGGGACGGCGTCCCTCTCCACCGGGGAGCTGTTTTTT
CDR3aa: CASSQGTASLSTGELFF

v_gene: TRBV5-1
d_gene: NA
abundance: once
len: 15
j_gene: TRBJ2-5
CDR3nt: TGCGCCAGCAGCTTGGAGGACAGCTCTCAAGAGACCCAGTACTTC
CDR3aa: CASSLEDSSQETQYF

v_gene: TRBV7-3
d_gene: NA
abundance: NA
len: 15
j_gene: TRBJ1-6
CDR3nt: TGTACCAGCAGCCCTCGTGGGGGGACTGATTCACCCCTCCACTTT
CDR3aa: CTSSPRGGTDSPLHF